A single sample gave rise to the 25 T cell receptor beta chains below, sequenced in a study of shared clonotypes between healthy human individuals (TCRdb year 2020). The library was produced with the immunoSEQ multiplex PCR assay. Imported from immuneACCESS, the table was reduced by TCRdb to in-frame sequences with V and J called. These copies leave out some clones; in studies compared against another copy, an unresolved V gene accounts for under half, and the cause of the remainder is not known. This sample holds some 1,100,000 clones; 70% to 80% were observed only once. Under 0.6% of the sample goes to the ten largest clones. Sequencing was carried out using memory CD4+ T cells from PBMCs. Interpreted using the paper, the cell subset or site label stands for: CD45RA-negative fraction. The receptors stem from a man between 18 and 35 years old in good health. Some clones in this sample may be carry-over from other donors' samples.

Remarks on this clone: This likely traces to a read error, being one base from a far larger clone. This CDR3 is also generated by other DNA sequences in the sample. DNA of the CDR3: TGCAGCGTTGCCGAGGGGACGAACACTGAAGCTTTCTTT. The encoded protein is CSVAEGTNTEAFF. The gene calls are TRBV29-1 and TRBJ1-1; D possibly corresponds to TRBD1 (5 bases). V lost 4 bases to trimming and J lost 1 base, with 10 bases between them. This CDR3 region has 13 residues. CDR1 and CDR2 from the germline V gene are SQVTM and ANQGSEA.

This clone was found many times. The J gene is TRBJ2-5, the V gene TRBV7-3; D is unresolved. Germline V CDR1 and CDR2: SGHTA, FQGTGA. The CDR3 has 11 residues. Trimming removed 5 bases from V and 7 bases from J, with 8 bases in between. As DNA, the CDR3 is TGTGCCAGCAGCCCTCCCTCGACCCAGTACTTC. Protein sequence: CASSPPSTQYF.

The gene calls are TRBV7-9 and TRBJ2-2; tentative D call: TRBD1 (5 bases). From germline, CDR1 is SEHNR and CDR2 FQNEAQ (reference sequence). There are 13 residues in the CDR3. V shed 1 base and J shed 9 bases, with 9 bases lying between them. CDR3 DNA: TGTGCCAGCAGCTTAGATCTGGACAGGGAGCTGTTTTTT. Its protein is CASSLDLDRELFF.

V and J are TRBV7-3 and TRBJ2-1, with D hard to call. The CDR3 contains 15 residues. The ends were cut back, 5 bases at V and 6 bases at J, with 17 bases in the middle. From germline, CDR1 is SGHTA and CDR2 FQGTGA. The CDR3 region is CASSKQAGAINEQFF. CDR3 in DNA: TGTGCCAGCAGCAAGCAGGCAGGCGCCATCAATGAGCAGTTCTTC.

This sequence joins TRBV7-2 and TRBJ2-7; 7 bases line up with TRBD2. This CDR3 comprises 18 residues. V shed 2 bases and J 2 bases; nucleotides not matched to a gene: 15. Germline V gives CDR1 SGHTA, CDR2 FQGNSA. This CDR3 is CASSLFSQLATGPYEQYF. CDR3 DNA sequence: TGTGCCAGCAGCTTATTTTCGCAACTAGCGACTGGGCCCTACGAGCAGTACTTC. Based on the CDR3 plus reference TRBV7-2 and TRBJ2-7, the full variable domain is GAGVSQSPSNKVTEKGKDVELRCDPISGHTALYWYRQSLGQGLEFLIYFQGNSAPDKSGLPSDRFSAERTGGSVSTLTIQRTQQEDSAVYLCASSLFSQLATGPYEQYFGPGTRLTVT.

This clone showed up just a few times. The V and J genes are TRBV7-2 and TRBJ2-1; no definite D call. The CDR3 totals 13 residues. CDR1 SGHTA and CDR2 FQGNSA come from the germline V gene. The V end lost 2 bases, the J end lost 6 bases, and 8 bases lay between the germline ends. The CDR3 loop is CASSLQQLNEQFF. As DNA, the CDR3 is TGTGCCAGCAGCTTACAACAGCTCAATGAGCAGTTCTTC.

The CDR3 DNA follows: TGTGCCAGCACCCGGGACAGGGGCTTCGAGCAGTACTTC. This encodes CASTRDRGFEQYF. V gene TRBV6-1 combines with J gene TRBJ2-7, with 10 bases aligning to TRBD1. The germline V gene encodes CDR1 MNHNS and CDR2 SASEGT. This CDR3 has 13 amino acids. The V and J ends lost 7 bases and 6 bases, in that order; junction bases with no gene match: 6.

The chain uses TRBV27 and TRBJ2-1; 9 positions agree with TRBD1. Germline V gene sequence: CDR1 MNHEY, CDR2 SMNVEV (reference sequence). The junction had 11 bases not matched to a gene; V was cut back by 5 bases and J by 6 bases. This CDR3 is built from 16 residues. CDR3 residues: CASSETGTGISNEQFF. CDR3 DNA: TGTGCCAGCAGTGAGACAGGGACAGGGATATCCAATGAGCAGTTCTTC.

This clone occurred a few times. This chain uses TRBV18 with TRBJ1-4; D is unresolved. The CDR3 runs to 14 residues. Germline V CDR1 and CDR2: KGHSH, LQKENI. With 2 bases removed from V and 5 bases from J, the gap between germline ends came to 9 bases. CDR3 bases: TGTGCCAGCTCACCAGAACAGACGAATGAAAAACTGTTTTTT. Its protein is CASSPEQTNEKLFF.

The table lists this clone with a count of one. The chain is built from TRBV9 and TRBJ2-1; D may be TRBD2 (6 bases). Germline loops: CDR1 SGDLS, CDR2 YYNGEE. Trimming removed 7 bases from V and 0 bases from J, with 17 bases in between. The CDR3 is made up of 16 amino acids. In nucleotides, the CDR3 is TGTGCCAGCGAGCCCGGCGGGATAGGCTCCTACAATGAGCAGTTCTTC. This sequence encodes CASEPGGIGSYNEQFF.

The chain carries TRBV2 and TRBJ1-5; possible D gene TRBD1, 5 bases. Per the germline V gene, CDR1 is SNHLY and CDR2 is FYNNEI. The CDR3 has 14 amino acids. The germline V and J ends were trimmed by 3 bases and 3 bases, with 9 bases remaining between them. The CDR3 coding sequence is TGTGCCAGCAGTGAGCAGGGATTCAATCAGCCCCAGCATTTT. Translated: CASSEQGFNQPQHF.

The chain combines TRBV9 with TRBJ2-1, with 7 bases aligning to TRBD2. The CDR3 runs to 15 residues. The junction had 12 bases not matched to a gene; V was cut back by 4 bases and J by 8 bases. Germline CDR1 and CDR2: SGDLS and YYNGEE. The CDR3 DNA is TGTGCCAGCAGCCAAATCGGGGGGAGGGCCTATGAGCAGTTCTTC. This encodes CASSQIGGRAYEQFF.

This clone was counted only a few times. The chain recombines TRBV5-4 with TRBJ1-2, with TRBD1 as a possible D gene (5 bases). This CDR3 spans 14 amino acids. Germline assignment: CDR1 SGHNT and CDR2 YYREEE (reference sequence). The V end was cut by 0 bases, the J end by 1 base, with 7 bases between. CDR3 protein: CASSLDGGNYGYTF. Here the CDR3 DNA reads TGTGCCAGCAGCTTGGATGGGGGTAACTATGGCTACACCTTC.

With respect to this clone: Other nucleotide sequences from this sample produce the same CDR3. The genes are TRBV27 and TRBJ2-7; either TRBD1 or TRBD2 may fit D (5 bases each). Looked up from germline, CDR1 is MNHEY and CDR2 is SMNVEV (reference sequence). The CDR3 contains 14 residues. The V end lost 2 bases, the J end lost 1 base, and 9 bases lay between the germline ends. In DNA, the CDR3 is TGTGCCAGCAGTTTAAGGGACCCATCCTACGAGCAGTACTTC. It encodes CASSLRDPSYEQYF.

For the CDR3, the DNA is TGTGCCATCAGTGAGGTCTCGCAAAACTCCTACGAGCAGTACTTC. Its protein product is CAISEVSQNSYEQYF. This chain uses TRBV10-3 with TRBJ2-7; D not certain. Germline lookup yields CDR1 ENHRY and CDR2 SYGVKD. The length of the CDR3 is 15 residues. V lost 2 bases and J lost 0, with 11 bases in between.

CDR3 sequence: CASSPAWGPETEAFF. CDR3 coding DNA: TGTGCCAGCAGCCCGGCGTGGGGGCCCGAAACTGAAGCTTTCTTT. V is TRBV11-2 and J is TRBJ1-1; D may be TRBD1 (6 bases). Looked up from germline, CDR1 is SGHAT and CDR2 is FQNNGV. The CDR3 spans 15 residues. Trimming left V 5 bases short and J 5 bases short, with 18 bases between.

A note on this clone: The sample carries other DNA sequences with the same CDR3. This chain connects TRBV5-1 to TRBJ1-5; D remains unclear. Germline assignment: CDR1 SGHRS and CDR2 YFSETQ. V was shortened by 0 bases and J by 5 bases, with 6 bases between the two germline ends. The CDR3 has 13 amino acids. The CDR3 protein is CASSLGGYQPQHF. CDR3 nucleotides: TGCGCCAGCAGCTTGGGGGGTTATCAGCCCCAGCATTTT.

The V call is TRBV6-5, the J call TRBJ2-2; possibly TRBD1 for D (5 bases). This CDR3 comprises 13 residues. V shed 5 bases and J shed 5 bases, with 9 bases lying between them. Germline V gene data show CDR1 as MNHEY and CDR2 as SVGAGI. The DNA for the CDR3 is TGTGCCAGCAGTCCACGACAGACCGGGGAGCTGTTTTTT. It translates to CASSPRQTGELFF.

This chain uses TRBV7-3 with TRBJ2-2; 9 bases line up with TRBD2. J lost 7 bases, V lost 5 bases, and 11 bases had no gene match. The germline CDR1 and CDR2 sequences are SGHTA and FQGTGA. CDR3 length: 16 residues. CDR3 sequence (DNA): TGTGCCAGCAGCCCCGTTAGCGGGGGTCGGATCGGGGAGCTGTTTTTT. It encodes CASSPVSGGRIGELFF.

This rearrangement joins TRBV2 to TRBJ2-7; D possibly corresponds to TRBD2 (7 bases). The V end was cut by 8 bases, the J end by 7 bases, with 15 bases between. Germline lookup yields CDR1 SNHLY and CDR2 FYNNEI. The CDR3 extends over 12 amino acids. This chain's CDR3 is CASRSGGSEQYF. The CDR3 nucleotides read TGTGCCAGCCGCTCGGGGGGCAGTGAGCAGTACTTC.

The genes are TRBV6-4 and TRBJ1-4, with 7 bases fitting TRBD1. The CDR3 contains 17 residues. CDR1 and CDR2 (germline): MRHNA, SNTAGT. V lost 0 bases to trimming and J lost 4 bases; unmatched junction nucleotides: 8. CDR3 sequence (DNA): TGTGCCAGCAGTGACTCGGATCGGCAGGGGGATAATGAAAAACTGTTTTTT. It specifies CASSDSDRQGDNEKLFF.

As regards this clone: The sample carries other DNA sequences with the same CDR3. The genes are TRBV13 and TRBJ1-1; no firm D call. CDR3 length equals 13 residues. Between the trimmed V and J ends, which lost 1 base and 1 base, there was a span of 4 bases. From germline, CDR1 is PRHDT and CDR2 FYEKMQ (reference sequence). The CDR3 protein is CASSLVRNTEAFF. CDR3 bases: TGTGCCAGCAGCTTAGTAAGGAACACTGAAGCTTTCTTT.

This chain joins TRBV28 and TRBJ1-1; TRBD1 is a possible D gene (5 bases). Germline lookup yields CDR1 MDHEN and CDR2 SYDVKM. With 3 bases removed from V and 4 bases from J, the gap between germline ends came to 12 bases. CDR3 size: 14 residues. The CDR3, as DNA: TGTGCCAGCAGTTTGGTAAGCAGGGCCACTGAAGCTTTCTTT. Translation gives CASSLVSRATEAFF.

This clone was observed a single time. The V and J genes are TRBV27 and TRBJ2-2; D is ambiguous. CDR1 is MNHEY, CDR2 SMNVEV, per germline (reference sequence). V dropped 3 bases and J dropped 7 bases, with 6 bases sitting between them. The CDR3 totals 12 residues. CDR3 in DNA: TGTGCCAGCAGTTTTGTATACGGGGAGCTGTTTTTT. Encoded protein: CASSFVYGELFF.

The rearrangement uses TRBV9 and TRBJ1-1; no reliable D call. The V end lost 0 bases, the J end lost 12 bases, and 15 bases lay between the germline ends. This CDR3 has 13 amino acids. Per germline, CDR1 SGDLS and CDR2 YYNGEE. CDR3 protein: CASSVEGPPATFF. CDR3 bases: TGTGCCAGCAGCGTAGAGGGTCCTCCGGCGACTTTCTTT. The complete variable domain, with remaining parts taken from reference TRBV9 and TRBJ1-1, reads DSGVTQTPKHLITATGQRVTLRCSPRSGDLSVYWYQQSLDQGLQFLIQYYNGEERAKGNILERFSAQQFPDLHSELNLSSLELGDSALYFCASSVEGPPATFFGQGTRLTVV.